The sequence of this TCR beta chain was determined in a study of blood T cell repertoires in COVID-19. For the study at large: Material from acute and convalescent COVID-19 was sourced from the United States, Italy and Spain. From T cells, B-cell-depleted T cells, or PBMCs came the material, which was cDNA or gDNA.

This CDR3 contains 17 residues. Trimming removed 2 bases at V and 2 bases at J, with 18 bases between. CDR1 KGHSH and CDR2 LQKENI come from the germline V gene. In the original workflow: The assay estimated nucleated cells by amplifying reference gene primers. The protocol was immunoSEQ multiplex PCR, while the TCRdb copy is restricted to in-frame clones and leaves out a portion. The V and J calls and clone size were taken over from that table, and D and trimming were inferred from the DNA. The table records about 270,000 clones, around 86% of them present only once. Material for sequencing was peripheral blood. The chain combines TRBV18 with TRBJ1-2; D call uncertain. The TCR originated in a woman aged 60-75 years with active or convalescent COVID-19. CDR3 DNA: TGTGCCAGCTCACCAGAGATCCTGGGAGGCAGCAACTATGGCTACACCTTC. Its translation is CASSPEILGGSNYGYTF.